The 21 T cell receptor beta chains in this list originate from one sample, sequenced in a study of blood T cells in healthy people across ages. Through a sample-barcoded 5' primer and a J-beta primer mix, a second PCR was run for roughly 6 to 11 cycles. Via MiXCR, TCRdb re-called the 5' RACE reads, giving one row per CDR3 protein. The repertoire holds over 600,000 distinct CDR3 sequences, with more than 55% as singletons. Sequencing input: blood. The receptors stem from a man aged 40-49 years in good health.

The V call is TRBV6-6, the J call TRBJ2-7, with 8 bases aligning to TRBD1. Per the germline V gene, CDR1 is MNHNY and CDR2 is SVGAGI (reference sequence). This CDR3 has 16 residues. The trim removed 5 bases at V and 0 bases at J, leaving 9 bases unmatched. The chain's CDR3 is CASSPKTGASSYEQYF. In nucleotides, the CDR3 is TGTGCCAGCAGTCCTAAGACAGGGGCGAGCTCCTACGAGCAGTACTTC.

The chain couples TRBV12-3 or TRBV12-4 to TRBJ1-2; D gene unclear. The CDR3 has 13 amino acids. V lost 5 bases to trimming and J lost 4 bases, with 11 bases between them. The CDR3 nucleotides read TGTGCCAGCAGTCTTGGGGATTTCTATGGCTACACCTTC. Translation gives CASSLGDFYGYTF.

The genes are TRBV12-3 or TRBV12-4 and TRBJ1-5; D ambiguous. The CDR3 is made up of 12 amino acids. V lost 7 bases to trimming and J lost 3 bases, with 7 bases between them. The DNA of the CDR3 is TGTGCCAGCATGAATCCCAATCAGCCCCAGCATTTT. This gives the protein CASMNPNQPQHF.

This CDR3 reads CASSALSQVNEQFF. CDR3 nucleotides: TGTGCCAGCAGCGCCCTTAGCCAAGTGAATGAGCAGTTCTTC. The chain combines TRBV9 with TRBJ2-1; D remains ambiguous. The germline CDR1 and CDR2 sequences are SGDLS and YYNGEE. The length of the CDR3 is 14 residues. V dropped 3 bases and J dropped 7 bases, with 14 bases sitting between them. Drawing the rest from reference TRBV9 and TRBJ2-1, the complete variable domain is DSGVTQTPKHLITATGQRVTLRCSPRSGDLSVYWYQQSLDQGLQFLIQYYNGEERAKGNILERFSAQQFPDLHSELNLSSLELGDSALYFCASSALSQVNEQFFGPGTRLTVL.

Only one count was recorded for this clonotype. The rearrangement joins TRBV7-9 to TRBJ2-7; D may be TRBD2 (7 bases). The CDR3 runs 16 residues. V lost 0 bases and J 7 bases, leaving 19 bases between the germline ends. CDR1 is SEHNR and CDR2 is FQNEAQ in the germline V gene (reference sequence). The CDR3 DNA follows: TGTGCCAGCAGCTTAGCGACGGCGGGGGCCGACAATGAGCAGTACTTC. This encodes CASSLATAGADNEQYF.

The chain couples TRBV12-3 or TRBV12-4 to TRBJ2-4, with TRBD2 as a possible D gene (5 bases). V was pared by 11 bases and J by 7 bases, with 18 bases between. CDR3 length: 13 residues. CDR3 DNA: TGTGCCTCAAATTGGGGAGACTACAACATTCAGTACTTC. This sequence encodes CASNWGDYNIQYF.

The chain combines TRBV7-2 with TRBJ2-1; 9 positions agree with TRBD1. This CDR3 is 14 amino acids long. Looked up from germline, CDR1 is SGHTA and CDR2 is FQGNSA. V was pared by 6 bases and J by 9 bases, with 9 bases of the junction left unmatched. The CDR3 here is CASSRDRVIGEQFF. DNA for the CDR3: TGTGCCAGCAGTAGGGACAGGGTAATCGGTGAGCAGTTCTTC. Variable domain in full (rest from reference TRBV7-2 and TRBJ2-1): GAGVSQSPSNKVTEKGKDVELRCDPISGHTALYWYRQSLGQGLEFLIYFQGNSAPDKSGLPSDRFSAERTGGSVSTLTIQRTQQEDSAVYLCASSRDRVIGEQFFGPGTRLTVL.

The DNA for the CDR3 is TGCAGCGTTGAAGGGCCTAGCGGGAAGTACTACGAGCAGTACTTC. Protein product: CSVEGPSGKYYEQYF. The gene calls are TRBV29-1 and TRBJ2-4; 9 bases align to TRBD2. The assigned J gene may be wrong: the sequence end matches TRBJ2-7 better. The germline gives CDR1 SQVTM, CDR2 ANQGSEA. The CDR3 is 15 residues long.

The chain links TRBV7-9 to TRBJ2-1; D may be TRBD2 (6 bases). The germline CDR1 and CDR2 sequences are SEHNR and FQNEAQ (reference sequence). CDR3 length: 13 amino acids. The germline V and J ends were trimmed by 5 bases and 10 bases, with 15 bases remaining between them. The CDR3 protein is CASSPLAVPEQFF. The CDR3 DNA is TGTGCCAGCAGCCCTTTAGCGGTCCCAGAGCAGTTCTTC.

The genes are TRBV28 and TRBJ2-7; D could derive from TRBD1 or TRBD2 (5 bases each). V gave up 6 bases and J gave up 2 bases, with 14 bases separating them. The V gene's germline CDR1 is MDHEN and CDR2 SYDVKM. The CDR3 is 14 amino acids. The CDR3, as DNA: TGTGCCAGCAGGTGGGGGAATTCGACCTACGAGCAGTACTTC. Its translation is CASRWGNSTYEQYF. Combining the CDR3 with reference TRBV28 and TRBJ2-7 gives the whole variable domain DVKVTQSSRYLVKRTGEKVFLECVQDMDHENMFWYRQDPGLGLRLIYFSYDVKMKEKGDIPEGYSVSREKKERFSLILESASTNQTSMYLCASRWGNSTYEQYFGPGTRLTVT.

The chain combines TRBV2 with TRBJ2-5; D possibly uses TRBD1 or TRBD2 (5 bases each). The V and J ends lost 2 bases and 2 bases respectively, with 9 bases between them. This CDR3 comprises 14 residues. The germline CDR1 and CDR2 sequences are SNHLY and FYNNEI. The CDR3 DNA sequence: TGTGCCAGCAGTGAAAGAGGGGCTCAAGAGACCCAGTACTTC. Its translation is CASSERGAQETQYF.

This clonotype was found many times. The chain couples TRBV6-6 to TRBJ2-7; 9 nucleotides align to TRBD2. The CDR3 covers 14 residues. Germline lookup yields CDR1 MNHNY and CDR2 SVGAGI (reference sequence). Trimming took 4 bases from V and 2 from J; bases not matched to a gene: 3. The CDR3 DNA follows: TGTGCCAGCAGTTGGCGGGAGGGCCCCTACGAGCAGTACTTC. Residues: CASSWREGPYEQYF.

The CDR3 nucleotides read TGTGCCAGCAGTAAGGGGACAGGGGGCTACGAGCAGTACTTC. Amino acid sequence: CASSKGTGGYEQYF. This rearrangement joins TRBV6-4 to TRBJ2-7; 11 bases align to TRBD1. CDR3 size: 14 residues. J was trimmed by 3 bases and V by 5 bases; bases with no gene match: 3. Germline V gene sequence: CDR1 MRHNA, CDR2 SNTAGT.

V usage is TRBV7-9 and J usage is TRBJ2-1; 8 positions match TRBD2. The CDR3 spans 15 residues. The germline gives CDR1 SEHNR, CDR2 FQNEAQ (reference sequence). V dropped 7 bases and J dropped 2; count of bases not matched to a gene: 7. The CDR3 loop is CASNKRESTYNEQFF. Written as DNA, the CDR3 is TGTGCCAGCAACAAGCGGGAGAGCACCTACAATGAGCAGTTCTTC.

The chain joins TRBV20-1 to TRBJ1-6, with D perhaps TRBD1 (6 bases). With 7 bases removed from V and 3 bases from J, the gap between germline ends came to 10 bases. From germline, CDR1 is DFQATT and CDR2 SNEGSKA (reference sequence). The CDR3 loop spans 13 amino acids. CDR3 region: CSVKGHYNSPLHF. The CDR3 DNA is TGCAGTGTTAAGGGACACTATAATTCACCCCTCCACTTT.

The chain carries TRBV12-3 or TRBV12-4 and TRBJ2-1; no clear D gene. This CDR3 spans 14 amino acids. Between the trimmed V and J ends, which lost 4 bases and 0 bases, there was a span of 7 bases. DNA for the CDR3: TGTGCCAGCAGTTCGAGGAACTCCTACAATGAGCAGTTCTTC. Translation: CASSSRNSYNEQFF.

This clonotype has just a few counts. Here the CDR3 DNA reads TGTGCCAGCAGCCCTCCCGGCGGGAGAGAGACCCAGTACTTC. Translation gives CASSPPGGRETQYF. The chain employs TRBV7-8 and TRBJ2-5; 7 bases map to TRBD2. This CDR3 has 14 amino acids. Trimming at V came to 5 bases and at J to 4 bases, leaving 7 bases not matched to a gene. CDR1 is SGHVS and CDR2 is FQNEAQ in the germline V gene.

The sample holds a few counts of this clonotype. The chain recombines TRBV21-1 with TRBJ2-5; TRBD1 reflects the table's D call only, with no check against the DNA. TRBV21-1 is described as a pseudogene. The CDR3 runs 18 residues. CDR3 DNA sequence: TGTGCCAGCAGCAAAGGAGGTCTGACCGGCCCCCGTCAAGAGACCCAGTACTTC. Amino acids: CASSKGGLTGPRQETQYF.

On this clonotype: A junction boundary mismatches the germline segment, possibly from a read error. The CDR3 nucleotides are TGCGCCAGCAGCCCCACTAGCGGGAGCTACGATGAGCAGTTCTTC. It specifies CASSPTSGSYDEQFF. This rearrangement joins TRBV4-3 to TRBJ2-1; the match to TRBD2 covers 11 bases. The CDR3 contains 15 residues. The germline CDR1 and CDR2 sequences are LGHNA and YSLEER.

The chain combines TRBV18 with TRBJ2-6; no definite D call. CDR1 is KGHSH and CDR2 is LQKENI in the germline V gene. V was cut by 3 bases and J by 0 bases, with 18 bases left in between. CDR3 length: 19 amino acids. CDR3 in DNA: TGTGCCAGCTCACCGAAGGTCCCGCGAGTACCCTCTGGGGCCAACGTCCTGACTTTC. Translation gives CASSPKVPRVPSGANVLTF.

This clonotype has more than one count but fewer than ten. The chain carries TRBV2 and TRBJ2-3; 15 bases line up with TRBD2. The CDR3 runs to 16 residues. Trimming cost V 5 bases and J 5 bases; bases outside gene matches: 5. Germline CDR1 reads SNHLY; CDR2 reads FYNNEI. The CDR3 DNA follows: TGTGCCAGCAGTTGGACTAGCGGGGGGGCGGGAGATACGCAGTATTTT. Translated: CASSWTSGGAGDTQYF.